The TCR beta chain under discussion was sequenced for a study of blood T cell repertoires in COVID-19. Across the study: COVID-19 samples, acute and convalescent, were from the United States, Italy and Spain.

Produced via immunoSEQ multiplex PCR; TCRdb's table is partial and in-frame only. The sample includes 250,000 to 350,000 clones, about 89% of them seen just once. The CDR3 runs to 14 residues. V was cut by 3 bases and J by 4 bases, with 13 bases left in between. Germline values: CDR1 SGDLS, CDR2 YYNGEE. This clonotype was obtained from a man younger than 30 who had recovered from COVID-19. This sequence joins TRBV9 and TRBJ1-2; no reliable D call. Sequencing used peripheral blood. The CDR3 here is CASSASDRLYGYTF. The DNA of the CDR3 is TGTGCCAGCAGCGCTAGCGACCGACTCTATGGCTACACCTTC.